This is a list of T cell receptor beta chains from one sample in a study of shared clonotypes between healthy human individuals. Measured with immunoSEQ multiplex PCR; TCRdb has only the in-frame clones, and not every one. Of about 2.3 million clones in the sample, approximately 95% were seen once. The specimen sequenced was naive CD4+ T cells from PBMCs. These receptors all come from a man younger than 35 in good health. Some clones in this sample may be carry-over from other donors' samples. Both conserved end residues are part of each CDR3. Each record gives: CDR3 length, D gene, clone size, V gene, J gene, CDR3 DNA, CDR3 protein. D genes are given only for firm matches. Clone size, where shown, is once, few, many, or a class for clones that have expanded.

15	NA	NA	TRBV28	TRBJ1-2	TGTGCCAGCAGTTTACCGTCCAGAGGGCAGGGTGGCTACACCTTC	CASSLPSRGQGGYTF
14	TRBD2	NA	TRBV29-1	TRBJ2-7	TGCAGTGTTGTAGGCGGGAGGGCGTCCTACGAGCAGTACTTC	CSVVGGRASYEQYF
15	TRBD2	NA	TRBV6-5	TRBJ2-7	TGTGCCAGCAGAGCCTCTAGCGGGAGGGCCTACGAGCAGTACTTC	CASRASSGRAYEQYF
12	NA	once	TRBV28	TRBJ2-1	TGTGCCAGCAGGACAGGTCACAATGAGCAGTTCTTC	CASRTGHNEQFF
13	NA	NA	TRBV6-1	TRBJ2-5	TGTGCCAGCAGAGGACGGGTAGGTGAGACCCAGTACTTC	CASRGRVGETQYF
16	NA	NA	TRBV28	TRBJ1-2	TGTGCCAGCAGTTCCTCCGAACTCGGTGGGAACTATGGCTACACCTTC	CASSSSELGGNYGYTF
16	TRBD2	NA	TRBV29-1	TRBJ2-3	TGCAGCGTTGAAGAGGCACTAGCGGGGAGCACAGATACGCAGTATTTT	CSVEEALAGSTDTQYF
16	NA	NA	TRBV5-1	TRBJ1-5	TGCGCCAGCAGCTTGACTTCAGGGCACAGCAATCAGCCCCAGCATTTT	CASSLTSGHSNQPQHF
14	TRBD1	NA	TRBV30	TRBJ2-5	TGTGCCTGGAGTAACAGGGGGCGCCGCGAGACCCAGTACTTC	CAWSNRGRRETQYF
12	NA	NA	TRBV5-4	TRBJ2-7	TGTGCCAGCAGCCGAGAGATTGGGGAGCAGTACTTC	CASSREIGEQYF
15	NA	NA	TRBV28	TRBJ1-1	TGTGCCAGCAGTTTATGGCACGGGGGGCTCACTGAAGCTTTCTTT	CASSLWHGGLTEAFF
14	NA	NA	TRBV5-1	TRBJ1-2	TGCGCCAGCAGCTTGGAGGCGGGGAACTATGGCTACACCTTC	CASSLEAGNYGYTF
14	NA	NA	TRBV7-2	TRBJ2-7	TGTGCCAGCAGCTCAGCCGGGACAAACTACGAGCAGTACTTC	CASSSAGTNYEQYF
14	NA	NA	TRBV2	TRBJ2-4	TGTGCCAGCTTAAGGGAGGCAGCCAAAAACATTCAGTACTTC	CASLREAAKNIQYF
14	TRBD1	NA	TRBV5-1	TRBJ2-7	TGCGCCAGCGGAAATCCCGGGACAGGGACCGAGCAGTACTTC	CASGNPGTGTEQYF
12	NA	NA	TRBV11-2	TRBJ1-1	TGTGCCAGCAGCCGACAGGAGGCTGAAGCTTTCTTT	CASSRQEAEAFF
17	NA	NA	TRBV5-1	TRBJ2-2	TGCGCCAGCAGCTTAGGATTAAGGTTAGGAGGTACCGGGGAGCTGTTTTTT	CASSLGLRLGGTGELFF
15	NA	NA	TRBV2	TRBJ2-5	TGTGCCAGCAGTGAAGTGCGAGCGGCCACGGGGACCCAGTACTTC	CASSEVRAATGTQYF
17	TRBD2	NA	TRBV7-2	TRBJ2-1	TGTGCCAGCAGCTTATATGAGCGGGAGCCCGCCTACAATGAGCAGTTCTTC	CASSLYEREPAYNEQFF
13	NA	NA	TRBV10-3	TRBJ2-1	TGTGCCACCCGGCAGGGAGGTCAGGATGAGCAGTTCTTC	CATRQGGQDEQFF
16	TRBD1	NA	TRBV27	TRBJ2-1	TGTGCCAGCAGTTTATTTTGGACAGGGGAAAGGAATGAGCAGTTCTTC	CASSLFWTGERNEQFF
14	NA	NA	TRBV15	TRBJ1-5	TGTGCCACCAGCAGGGAAGAAGGCAATCAGCCCCAGCATTTT	CATSREEGNQPQHF
15	TRBD1	NA	TRBV6-1	TRBJ2-7	TGTGCCAGCAGTCCCGGGACAGGCATCTCCTACGAGCAGTACTTC	CASSPGTGISYEQYF
13	NA	NA	TRBV11-2	TRBJ1-2	TGTGCCAGCAGCCAAGGGACTTACTATGGCTACACCTTC	CASSQGTYYGYTF
12	NA	NA	TRBV7-2	TRBJ2-3	TGTGCCAGCAGACTTAACCCAGATACGCAGTATTTT	CASRLNPDTQYF
15	NA	NA	TRBV5-1	TRBJ2-3	TGCGCCAGCAGCTTGGCCCATGCTAGCACAGATACGCAGTATTTT	CASSLAHASTDTQYF
15	NA	NA	TRBV14	TRBJ2-3	TGTGCCAGCAGCCATGGTCAGGGATACACAGATACGCAGTATTTT	CASSHGQGYTDTQYF
18	TRBD2	NA	TRBV7-9	TRBJ2-1	TGTGCCAGCAGCTTTTGGGCTAGCGGGAGGGCAACCTACAATGAGCAGTTCTTC	CASSFWASGRATYNEQFF
14	TRBD1	NA	TRBV7-2	TRBJ1-2	TGTGCCAGCAGCGTGGACAGGGGGAACTATGGCTACACCTTC	CASSVDRGNYGYTF
15	NA	NA	TRBV6-6	TRBJ2-7	TGTGCCAGCAGTTACGCGGGGTTAAGCTCCTACGAGCAGTACTTC	CASSYAGLSSYEQYF
12	NA	NA	TRBV5-8	TRBJ2-1	TGTGCCAGTGGAGATAGGAGGGATGAGCAGTTCTTC	CASGDRRDEQFF
15	NA	NA	TRBV18	TRBJ2-1	TGTGCCAGCTCGCTATCAGCAGGGGTTTACAATGAGCAGTTCTTC	CASSLSAGVYNEQFF
15	NA	NA	TRBV6-5	TRBJ2-2	TGTGCCAGCAGTCGAACAGAGCCGAACACCGGGGAGCTGTTTTTT	CASSRTEPNTGELFF